This entry concerns a single TCR beta chain. What it recognizes is unknown. This entry comes from a study of CD8 T cells in ankylosing spondylitis. General study results and limits: Seemingly distinctive of ankylosing spondylitis blood was a TCR beta motif formed by eight highly homologous variants. Reports say disease-linked clones showed up significantly more in matched ankylosing spondylitis synovial fluid. In synovial fluid and blood from reactive arthritis, some motif variants were previously reported.

The germline V gene has CDR1 SGHTS and CDR2 YDEGEE. V was shortened by 2 bases and J by 0 bases, with 16 bases between the two germline ends. The CDR3 totals 17 residues. Construction of TCR beta libraries was performed using quantitative 5'-RACE with molecular barcodes. TCRdb re-called the 5' RACE reads with MiXCR, one entry per CDR3 protein. The sample shows 200,000 to 300,000 distinct CDR3 sequences, roughly 8.6% of them seen only once. The source of this sequence is a male donor with ankylosing spondylitis or in good health (not recorded which). The sequenced material came from blood, either unsorted or a sorted T cell fraction (not recorded which). The chain links TRBV5-8 to TRBJ2-3; D might be TRBD2 (5 bases). The CDR3 protein is CASSLRTELLSTDTQYF. CDR3 bases: TGTGCCAGCAGCTTACGGACTGAACTCCTTAGCACAGATACGCAGTATTTT.